This record looks at one TCR beta chain sequence and its context. The clone's antigen remains unknown. No qualities accompany the bases; no much larger clone lies one base away. This sample was included in a study of T-cell memory formation after mild COVID-19 (dated by TCRdb to the early 2020s). For the wider study: Most TCR sequence clusters were specific to one of the two donors. In a couple of donors, T-cell clones that expanded and contracted after mild COVID-19 were tracked by sequencing TCRalpha and TCRbeta repertoires over time. The cohort comprised two young, previously healthy adult volunteers, one female and one male. Results the study describes overall, beyond this receptor: Contracting CD4+ clones appeared mostly in the CM and EM memory subsets, whereas CD8+ clones were enriched in EMRA. Clones that contracted from day 15 to 85 showed balanced CD4/CD8 phenotypes, whereas a second wave of clones that expanded from day 15 to 37 leaned towards CD4+. The second-wave clones that peaked on day 37 were not confirmed to be SARS-CoV-2 specific. The detection of some responding clones in pre-infection memory suggests that pre-existing cross-reactive memory T cells joined the SARS-CoV-2 response. Only a couple of mild cases were covered by the study, and larger cohorts that include severe cases with pre-infection samples were considered necessary.

The instrument was an Illumina NovaSeq 6000. TCRalpha and TCRbeta cDNA libraries were constructed by 5'RACE with constant-segment primers, with sample barcodes and unique molecular identifiers being introduced. RNA was extracted from every sample with Trizol reagent. The libraries were amplified in two PCR steps, and the second step added a second sample barcode and Illumina TruSeq adapters. The libraries were sequenced on an Illumina NovaSeq using 2 x 150 bp paired-end reads. The authors' analysis ran thus. With migec v1.2.7, reads were demultiplexed and then collapsed into UMI-guided consensus sequences. With mixcr v2.1.11, UMI consensuses were aligned to TRA and TRB V and J templates and assembled into clonotypes. A clonotype was counted as expanded or contracted only when both edgeR and NoisET called the clonotype significant, with the noise models trained on biological replicates. edgeR calls used a false discovery rate-adjusted p below 0.01 and a log2 fold-change threshold of 1. As an exploratory analysis of dynamics, max-normalized trajectories of the 1000 most abundant clonotypes were examined by PCA with hierarchical clustering. Separately sequenced CD4+ and CD8+ repertoires were used to assign a CD4 or CD8 phenotype to each responding clone. TCRdb cleaned the public reads at Q25 with fastp, built clones with MiXCR and kept in-frame beta chains. Here each entry gathers all rows of one CDR3 protein and keeps the most common genes and DNA. The V and J calls come from TCRdb's annotation, not from the publication. This sample holds around 320,000 distinct CDR3 sequences; 25% to 30% were observed only once. The biggest ten clones account for approximately 15% of the sample.

Trimming leaves V shorter by 3 bases and J shorter by 6 bases, with the junction holding 8 bases beyond the gene matches. CDR1 and CDR2, per the germline V gene, are SGDLS and YYNGEE. Taken from cysteine to phenylalanine, the CDR3 has 15 residues. Of the read, only the CDR3 DNA is kept; its 45 bases are in frame from base 1. PBMCs were isolated by Ficoll-Paque density gradient centrifugation. The receptor comes from an adult woman who had mild COVID-19 (a few samples of this study predate the infection). The sample titles of this study are shuffled in the database, so cell type and time point are left out; the donor was told from shared clones. The V and J genes are TRBV9 and TRBJ2-1; 8 bases in the junction line up with TRBD1. Sequenced input: PBMCs or a T cell subset sorted from them (not recorded which). The nucleotide sequence is TGTGCCAGCAGCGCTATGACAGGGGCGAGCAATGAGCAGTTCTTC. This translates into CASSAMTGASNEQFF.